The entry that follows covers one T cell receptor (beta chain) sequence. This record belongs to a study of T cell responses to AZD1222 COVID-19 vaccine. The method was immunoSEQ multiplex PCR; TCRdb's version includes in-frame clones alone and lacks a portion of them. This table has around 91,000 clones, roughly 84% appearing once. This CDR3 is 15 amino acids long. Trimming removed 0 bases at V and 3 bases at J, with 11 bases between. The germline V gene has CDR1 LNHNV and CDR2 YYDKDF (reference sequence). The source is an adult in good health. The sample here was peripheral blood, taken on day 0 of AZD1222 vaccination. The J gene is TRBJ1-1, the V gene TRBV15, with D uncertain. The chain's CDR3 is CATSREEGLDTEAFF. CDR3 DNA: TGTGCCACCAGCAGAGAGGAGGGCTTGGACACTGAAGCTTTCTTT.